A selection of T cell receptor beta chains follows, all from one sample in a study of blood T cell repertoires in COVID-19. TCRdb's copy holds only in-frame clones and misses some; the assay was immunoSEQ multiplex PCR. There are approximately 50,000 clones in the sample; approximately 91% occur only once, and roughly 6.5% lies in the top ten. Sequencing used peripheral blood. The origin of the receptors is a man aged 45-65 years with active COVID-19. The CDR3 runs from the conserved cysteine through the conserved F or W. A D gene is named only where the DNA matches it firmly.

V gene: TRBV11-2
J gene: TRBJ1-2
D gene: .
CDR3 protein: CASSLDLQTFYGYTF

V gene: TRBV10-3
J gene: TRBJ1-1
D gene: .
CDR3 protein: CAISESTGRAAFF

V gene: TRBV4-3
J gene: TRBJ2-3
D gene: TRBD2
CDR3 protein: CASLGGGEWGTDTQYF

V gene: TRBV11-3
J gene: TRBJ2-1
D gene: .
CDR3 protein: CASSYTKTASGTNEQFF

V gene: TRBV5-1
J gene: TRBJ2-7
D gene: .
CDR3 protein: CASSYQGNRNEQYF

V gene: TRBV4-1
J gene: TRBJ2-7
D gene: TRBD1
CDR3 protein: CASSLRQGFGEQYF

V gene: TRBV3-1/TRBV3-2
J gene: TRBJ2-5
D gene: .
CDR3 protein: CASSQRETQYF

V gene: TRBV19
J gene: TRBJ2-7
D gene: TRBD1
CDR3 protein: CASSRTPDRGPYEQYF

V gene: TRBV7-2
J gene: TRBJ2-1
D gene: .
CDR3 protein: CASSPGSYNEQFF

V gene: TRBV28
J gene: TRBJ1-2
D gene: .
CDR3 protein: CASSSLYGYTF

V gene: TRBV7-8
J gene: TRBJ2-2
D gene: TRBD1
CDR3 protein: CASSFDRGRQNTGELFF

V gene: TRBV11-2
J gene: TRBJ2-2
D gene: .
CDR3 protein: CASSQSSGGTGELFF

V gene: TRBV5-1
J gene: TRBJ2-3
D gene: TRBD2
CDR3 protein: CASSFVAGGPGDTQYF